One T cell receptor (beta chain) is described in this entry. Its target is unknown. These data originate in a study of persistence of HIV-infected CD4 T cells. Whole-study results and caveats: TCR analyses could not target the rare provirus-carrying CMV-responding cells. TCRbeta richness was lower in CMV- and Gag-responding cells than in anti-CD3/anti-CD28-responding cells.

The stimulus was an HIV-1 Gag 15-mer peptide pool, roughly 1 ug/peptide/mL. Sorting selected CD4+ T cells upregulating both CD40 ligand and CD69. Inclusion required CMV-positive serology and CD4+ counts above 400 cells/uL. This CDR3 contains 15 residues. V was shortened by 3 bases and J by 3 bases, with 13 bases between the two germline ends. CDR1 is MDHEN and CDR2 is SYDVKM in the germline V gene. This was the immunoSEQ version 4 assay in survey mode. Some clones are missing from TCRdb's copy, which holds only in-frame ones; the method was immunoSEQ multiplex PCR. The sample gives around 24,000 clones, approximately 79% of which show up once; less than 2% is in the top ten.

The J gene is TRBJ2-3, the V gene TRBV28, with D possibly being TRBD2 (7 bases). This TCR was recovered from an adult man with HIV who was CMV-seropositive. Here the sequenced sample was CD4+ T cells sorted from PBMCs after 18-hour stimulation, taken from a patient who received antiretroviral therapy. CDR3 loop: CASSFQGRGTDTQYF. In nucleotides, the CDR3 is TGTGCCAGCAGTTTTCAGGGGAGGGGAACAGATACGCAGTATTTT.